This T cell receptor beta chain stems from a study of CD8 T cells in ankylosing spondylitis. Study-wide points: There was reportedly significant enrichment of clones that were disease-linked in matched ankylosing spondylitis synovial fluid. Clones that were linked to disease were CD8+ and were relatively rare in peripheral blood.

TCRdb itself ran the 5' RACE reads through MiXCR, one entry per CDR3 protein. The sample lists hundreds of thousands of distinct CDR3 sequences, around 24% seen once, with about 6.9% in the top ten. CDR1 and CDR2 (germline): SGHKS, YYEKEE (reference sequence). V was pared by 2 bases and J by 1 base, with 9 bases between. The CDR3 runs 15 residues. With regard to this clonotype: Its specificity is not known.

The receptor was derived from a male donor with ankylosing spondylitis or in good health (not recorded which). This sequence joins TRBV5-5 and TRBJ2-2, with D unclear. Sequenced sample: blood, either unsorted or a sorted T cell fraction (not recorded which). The CDR3 loop reads CASSFGVMNTGELFF. The CDR3 DNA sequence: TGTGCCAGCAGCTTTGGCGTAATGAACACCGGGGAGCTGTTTTTT.